A selection of T cell receptor beta chains follows, all from one sample in a study of glioma-infiltrating T cells after dendritic cell vaccination. Here immunoSEQ multiplex PCR was the method, and the copy in TCRdb shows in-frame clones only, minus some. The sample has around 23,000 clones, around nine tenths seen once. The sample in question was blood, obtained after dendritic cell vaccination. These TCRs come from a human donor with glioblastoma. Each CDR3 is given with its conserved first and last residue. D genes are given only for firm matches. A row's size may be missing; if present it is once, few, many or a size class.

>TRBV6-1|-|few|TRBJ2-7
CASSRDINYEQYF
TGTGCCAGCAGCCGGGACATAAACTACGAGCAGTACTTC
>TRBV11-2|TRBD2|-|TRBJ2-7
CASSFSGGSVYEQYF
TGTGCCAGCAGCTTTAGCGGGGGATCCGTCTACGAGCAGTACTTC
>TRBV12-5|-|once|TRBJ1-2
CASGLVQIKFPHTLYGYTF
TGTGCTAGTGGTTTGGTTCAAATAAAGTTTCCCCACACCCTCTATGGCTACACCTTC
>TRBV11-2|TRBD1|-|TRBJ2-3
CASSLVWAGGAEDTQYF
TGTGCCAGCAGCTTAGTGTGGGCAGGGGGCGCGGAAGATACGCAGTATTTT
>TRBV7-2|-|-|TRBJ1-5
CASSSGGPNQPQHF
TGTGCCAGCAGCTCCGGGGGGCCAAATCAGCCCCAGCATTTT
>TRBV7-2|-|-|TRBJ1-5
CASSFARNQPQHF
TGTGCCAGCAGCTTTGCGAGGAATCAGCCCCAGCATTTT
>TRBV27|-|-|TRBJ2-7
CASRGPPHEQYF
TGTGCCAGCCGCGGCCCCCCCCACGAGCAGTACTTC
>TRBV15|TRBD1|few|TRBJ1-5
CATSRDLTGGGQPQHF
TGTGCCACCAGCAGAGACCTAACAGGGGGCGGACAGCCCCAGCATTTT
>TRBV4-1|TRBD1|-|TRBJ1-4
CASSQPWTGGNEKLFF
TGCGCCAGCAGCCAACCCTGGACAGGGGGGAATGAAAAACTGTTTTTT
>TRBV18|TRBD2|-|TRBJ2-2
CASSPGGIDTGELFF
TGTGCCAGCTCACCGGGGGGGATTGACACCGGGGAGCTGTTTTTT
>TRBV7-2|TRBD2|once|TRBJ2-5
CASSSWGGNGQETQYF
TGTGCCAGCAGCTCCTGGGGGGGGAACGGCCAAGAGACCCAGTACTTC
>TRBV2|-|-|TRBJ1-3
CASSEGPRGNTIYF
TGTGCCAGCAGTGAGGGGCCTCGGGGAAACACCATATATTTT
>TRBV7-9|TRBD1|-|TRBJ1-1
CASSWGQGKVAFF
TGTGCCAGCAGCTGGGGACAGGGGAAAGTTGCTTTCTTT
>TRBV7-2|-|-|TRBJ1-2
CASSLARGGGYTF
TGTGCCAGCAGCTTAGCTCGGGGAGGTGGCTACACCTTC
>TRBV5-8|TRBD1|once|TRBJ2-4
CASSDQGAHIQYF
TGTGCCAGCAGCGATCAGGGGGCTCACATTCAGTACTTC
>TRBV7-2|TRBD2|-|TRBJ2-3
CASSFLAGGTDTQYF
TGTGCCAGCAGCTTTCTGGCGGGGGGCACAGATACGCAGTATTTT